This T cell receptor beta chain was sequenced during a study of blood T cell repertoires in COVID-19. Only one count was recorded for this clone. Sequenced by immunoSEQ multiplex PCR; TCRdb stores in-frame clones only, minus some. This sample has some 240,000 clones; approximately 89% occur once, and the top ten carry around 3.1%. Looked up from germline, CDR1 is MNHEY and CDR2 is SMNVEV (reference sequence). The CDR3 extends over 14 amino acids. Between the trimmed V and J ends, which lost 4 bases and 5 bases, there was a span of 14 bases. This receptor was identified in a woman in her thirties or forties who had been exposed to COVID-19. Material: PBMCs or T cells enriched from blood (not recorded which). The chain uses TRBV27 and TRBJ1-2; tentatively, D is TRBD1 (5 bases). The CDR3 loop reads CASSSYQGGYGYTF. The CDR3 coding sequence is TGTGCCAGCAGTTCTTACCAGGGTGGTTATGGCTACACCTTC.